These 9 T cell receptor beta chains were all obtained from the same sample, sequenced in a study of cytomegalovirus exposure and HLA in healthy donors. This PCR relied on a set of 60 Vbeta primers and 13 Jbeta primers. TCRdb's table, derived via immunoSEQ multiplex PCR, lists solely in-frame clones and lacks some. The sample yields 110,000 to 150,000 clones, about 77% seen once. Sequenced material: PBMCs. Receptors were obtained from a male donor in good health and CMV-seronegative.

This rearrangement joins TRBV25-1 to TRBJ1-5; D uncertain. The CDR3 is 12 amino acids. Trimming cost V 2 bases and J 6 bases, with 5 bases left between them. Germline V gives CDR1 MGHDK, CDR2 SYGVNS. As DNA, the CDR3 is TGTGCCAGCAGTGAAGGGCTTCAGCCCCAGCATTTT. Amino acid sequence: CASSEGLQPQHF.

The chain joins TRBV21-1 to TRBJ2-2; TRBD1 was called by the table and not checked on the DNA. TRBV21-1 is a listed pseudogene. This CDR3 comprises 17 residues. CDR3 loop: CASNNGTGEFYGGELFF. CDR3 coding DNA: TGTGCCAGCAACAACGGGACAGGTGAATTTTATGGCGGGGAGCTGTTTTTT.

This clone has a handful of counts. The rearrangement links TRBV29-1 to TRBJ1-4; a possible D gene is TRBD1 (6 bases). This CDR3 is 14 amino acids long. Trimming removed 7 bases from V and 3 bases from J, with 15 bases in between. Germline V gene sequence: CDR1 SQVTM, CDR2 ANQGSEA. CDR3: CSAQRGNPNEKLFF. The CDR3 DNA reads as TGCAGCGCCCAAAGGGGGAATCCTAATGAAAAACTGTTTTTT.

The rearrangement joins TRBV18 to TRBJ1-4; D is perhaps TRBD1 (6 bases). This CDR3 spans 13 amino acids. Trimming shortened V by 6 bases and J by 2 bases, and 7 bases separated the two germline ends. Germline lookup yields CDR1 KGHSH and CDR2 LQKENI. The CDR3 region has the DNA TGTGCCAGCTCCCAGGGGACTAATGAAAAACTGTTTTTT. Translation gives CASSQGTNEKLFF.

This clone occurred once. This sequence joins TRBV7-9 and TRBJ1-4; 7 bases fit TRBD1. CDR1 and CDR2 (germline): SEHNR, FQNEAQ (reference sequence). This CDR3 is 14 amino acids long. V lost 3 bases to trimming and J lost 7 bases; unmatched junction nucleotides: 5. The CDR3 sequence: CASSFLTGAEKLFF. In DNA, the CDR3 is TGTGCCAGCAGCTTCCTCACAGGGGCTGAAAAACTGTTTTTT.

For this clone: Other DNA sequences in this sample translate to the same CDR3. J is TRBJ1-2 and V is TRBV19; D not certain. This CDR3 spans 12 amino acids. Per germline, CDR1 LNHDA and CDR2 SQIVND (reference sequence). Trimming left V 3 bases short and J 4 bases short, with 6 bases between. Written as DNA, the CDR3 is TGTGCCAGTAGTATTTTCAGCTATGGCTACACCTTC. The encoded protein is CASSIFSYGYTF.

This chain connects TRBV27 to TRBJ1-5; D is undetermined. This CDR3 has 15 residues. The germline V gene has CDR1 MNHEY and CDR2 SMNVEV (reference sequence). Trimming stripped 5 bases from V and 7 bases from J, with 18 bases between. CDR3 in DNA: TGTGCCAGCAGTCCCCTCGGGAAGGGCCCCCAGCCCCAGCATTTT. Protein product: CASSPLGKGPQPQHF.

This chain joins TRBV4-2 and TRBJ1-6; TRBD1 might be the D (5 bases). Germline V gene lookup returns CDR1 LGHNA and CDR2 YNFKEQ. Trimming pared 1 base from V and 0 bases from J, leaving 22 bases between. The CDR3 totals 21 residues. The CDR3 sequence: CASSQGPDGGLFSSYNSPLHF. The CDR3 DNA reads TGTGCCAGCAGCCAAGGTCCCGACGGGGGATTGTTTAGCTCCTATAATTCACCCCTCCACTTT.

V usage is TRBV4-3 and J usage is TRBJ2-7; D ambiguous. V gave up 1 base and J gave up 6 bases, with 13 bases separating them. Germline V CDR1 and CDR2: LGHNA, YSLEER. This CDR3 is 14 amino acids long. The CDR3 loop reads CASSQGGLPGEQYF. In DNA, the CDR3 is TGCGCCAGCAGCCAAGGAGGTCTACCTGGCGAGCAGTACTTC.